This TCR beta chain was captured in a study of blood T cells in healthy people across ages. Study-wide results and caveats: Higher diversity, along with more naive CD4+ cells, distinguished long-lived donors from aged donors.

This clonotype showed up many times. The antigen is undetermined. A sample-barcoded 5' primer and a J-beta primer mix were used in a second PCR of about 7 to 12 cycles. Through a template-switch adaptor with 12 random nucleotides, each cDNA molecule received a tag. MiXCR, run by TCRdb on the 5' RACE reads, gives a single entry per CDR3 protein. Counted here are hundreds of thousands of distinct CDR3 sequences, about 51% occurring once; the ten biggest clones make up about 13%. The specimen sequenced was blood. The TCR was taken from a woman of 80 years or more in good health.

The CDR3, as DNA: TGCAGCGTCGCACGAGGGACAGCGGGGACCCAGTACTTC. Translation gives CSVARGTAGTQYF. This chain uses TRBV29-1 with TRBJ2-5; TRBD1 might be the D (7 bases). Germline loops: CDR1 SQVTM, CDR2 ANQGSEA. Trimming stripped 6 bases from V and 7 bases from J, with 18 bases between. The CDR3 sequence is 13 residues long.